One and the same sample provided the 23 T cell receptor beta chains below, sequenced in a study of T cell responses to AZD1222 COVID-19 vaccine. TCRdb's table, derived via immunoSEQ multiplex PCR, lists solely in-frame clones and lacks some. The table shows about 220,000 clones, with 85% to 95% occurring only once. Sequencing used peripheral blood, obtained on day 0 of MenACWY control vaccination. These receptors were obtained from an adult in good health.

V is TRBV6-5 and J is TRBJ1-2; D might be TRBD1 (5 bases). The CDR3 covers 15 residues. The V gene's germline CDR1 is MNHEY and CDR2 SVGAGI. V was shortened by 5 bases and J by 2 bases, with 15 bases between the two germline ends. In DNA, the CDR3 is TGTGCCAGCAGTCCTTCGAGGGGATTGAACTATGGCTACACCTTC. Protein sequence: CASSPSRGLNYGYTF.

The CDR3 protein is CSASRASITGELFF. As DNA, the CDR3 is TGCAGTGCTAGTAGAGCGTCAATCACCGGGGAGCTGTTTTTT. The V call is TRBV20-1, the J call TRBJ2-2; no firm D call. The germline V and J ends were trimmed by 3 bases and 4 bases, with 12 bases remaining between them. The CDR3 is 14 amino acids. Germline V gene data show CDR1 as DFQATT and CDR2 as SNEGSKA (reference sequence).

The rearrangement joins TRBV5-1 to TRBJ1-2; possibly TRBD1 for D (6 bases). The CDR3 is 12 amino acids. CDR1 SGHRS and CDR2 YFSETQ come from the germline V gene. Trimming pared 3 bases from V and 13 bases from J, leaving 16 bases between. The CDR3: CASSSDRHPGTF. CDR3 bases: TGCGCCAGCAGCTCGGACAGACATCCGGGCACCTTC.

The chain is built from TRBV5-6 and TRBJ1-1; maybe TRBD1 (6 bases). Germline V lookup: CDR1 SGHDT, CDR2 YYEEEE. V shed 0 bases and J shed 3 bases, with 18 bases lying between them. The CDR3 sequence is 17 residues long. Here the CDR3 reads CASSLAEGQGPHTEAFF. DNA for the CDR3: TGTGCCAGCAGCTTGGCCGAGGGGCAGGGGCCCCACACTGAAGCTTTCTTT.

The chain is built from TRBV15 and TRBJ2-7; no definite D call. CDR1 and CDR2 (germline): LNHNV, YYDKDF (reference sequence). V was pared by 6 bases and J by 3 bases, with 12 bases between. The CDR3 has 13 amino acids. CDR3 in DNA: TGTGCCACCAGTGAGACACCCGTCTACGAGCAGTACTTC. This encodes CATSETPVYEQYF.

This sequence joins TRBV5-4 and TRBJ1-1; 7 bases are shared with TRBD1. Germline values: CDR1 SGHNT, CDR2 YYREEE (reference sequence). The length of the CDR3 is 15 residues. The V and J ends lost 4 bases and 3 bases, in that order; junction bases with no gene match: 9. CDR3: CASSRQGLWDTEAFF. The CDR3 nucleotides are TGTGCCAGCAGCCGACAGGGCTTATGGGACACTGAAGCTTTCTTT.

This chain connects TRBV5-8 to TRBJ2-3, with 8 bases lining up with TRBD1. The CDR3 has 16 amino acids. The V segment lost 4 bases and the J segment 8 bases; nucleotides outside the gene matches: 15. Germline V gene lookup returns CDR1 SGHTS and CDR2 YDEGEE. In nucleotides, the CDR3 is TGTGCCAGCAGCACCCGACAGGGGCGTCCCCGGGGTACGCAGTATTTT. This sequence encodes CASSTRQGRPRGTQYF. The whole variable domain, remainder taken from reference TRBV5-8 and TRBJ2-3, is EAGVTQSPTHLIKTRGQQATLRCSPISGHTSVYWYQQALGLGLQFLLWYDEGEERNRGNFPPRFSGRQFPNYSSELNVNALELEDSALYLCASSTRQGRPRGTQYFGPGTRLTVL.

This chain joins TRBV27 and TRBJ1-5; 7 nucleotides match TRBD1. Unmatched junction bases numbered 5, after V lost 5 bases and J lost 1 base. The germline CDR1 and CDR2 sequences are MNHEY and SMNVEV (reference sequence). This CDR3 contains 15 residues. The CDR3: CASSKWGQSNQPQHF. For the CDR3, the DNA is TGTGCCAGCAGTAAATGGGGACAGAGCAATCAGCCCCAGCATTTT.

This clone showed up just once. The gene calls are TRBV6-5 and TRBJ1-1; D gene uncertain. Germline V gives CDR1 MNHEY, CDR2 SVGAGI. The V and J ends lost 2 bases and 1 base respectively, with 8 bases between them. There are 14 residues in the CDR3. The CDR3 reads CASSYGGKNTEAFF. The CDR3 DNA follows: TGTGCCAGCAGTTACGGCGGGAAGAACACTGAAGCTTTCTTT.

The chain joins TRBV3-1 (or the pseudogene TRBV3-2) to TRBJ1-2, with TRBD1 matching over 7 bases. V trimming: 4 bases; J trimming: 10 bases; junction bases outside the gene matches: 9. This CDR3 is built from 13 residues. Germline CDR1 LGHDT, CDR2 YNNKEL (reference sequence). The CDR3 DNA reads TGTGCCAGCAGCCGATGGACAGGAGAAGTCTACACCTTC. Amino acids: CASSRWTGEVYTF.

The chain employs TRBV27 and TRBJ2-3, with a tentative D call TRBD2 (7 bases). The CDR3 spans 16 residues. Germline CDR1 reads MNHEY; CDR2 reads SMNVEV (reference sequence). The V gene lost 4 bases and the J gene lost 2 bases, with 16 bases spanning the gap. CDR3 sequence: CASSWGRGTSTDTQYF. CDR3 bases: TGTGCCAGCAGTTGGGGGCGGGGGACTTCCACAGATACGCAGTATTTT.

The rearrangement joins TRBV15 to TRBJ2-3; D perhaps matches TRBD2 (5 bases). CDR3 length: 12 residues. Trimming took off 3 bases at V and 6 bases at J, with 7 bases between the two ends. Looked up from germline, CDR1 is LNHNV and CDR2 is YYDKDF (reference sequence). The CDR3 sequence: CATSSRGDTQYF. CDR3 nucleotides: TGTGCCACCAGCAGTAGAGGGGATACGCAGTATTTT.

In nucleotides, the CDR3 is TGCGCCAGCAGCCAAGGGGACAGGATAAACACTGAAGCTTTCTTT. This sequence encodes CASSQGDRINTEAFF. The chain has TRBV4-3 and TRBJ1-1; 8 bases match TRBD1. Germline V gene data show CDR1 as LGHNA and CDR2 as YSLEER. J gave up 2 bases and V 1 base, and 3 bases lay outside the gene matches. This CDR3 region has 15 residues.

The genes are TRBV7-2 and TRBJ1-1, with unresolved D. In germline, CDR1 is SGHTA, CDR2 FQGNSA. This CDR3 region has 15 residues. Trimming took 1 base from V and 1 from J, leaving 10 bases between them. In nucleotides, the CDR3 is TGTGCCAGCAGCTTAGTGACGGGCCGGAACACTGAAGCTTTCTTT. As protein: CASSLVTGRNTEAFF.

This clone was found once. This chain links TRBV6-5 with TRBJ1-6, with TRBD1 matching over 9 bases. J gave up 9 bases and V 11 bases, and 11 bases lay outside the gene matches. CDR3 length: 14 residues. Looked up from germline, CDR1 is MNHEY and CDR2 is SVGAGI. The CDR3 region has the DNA TGTGCCTCTTCAGAGGACAGGGGACTTTCACCCCTCCACTTT. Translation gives CASSEDRGLSPLHF.

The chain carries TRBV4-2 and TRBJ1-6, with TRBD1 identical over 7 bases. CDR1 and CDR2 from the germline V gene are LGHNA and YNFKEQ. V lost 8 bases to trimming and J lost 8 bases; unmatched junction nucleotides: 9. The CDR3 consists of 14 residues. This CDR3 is CASGLQGGHSPLHF. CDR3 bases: TGTGCCAGCGGCCTCCAGGGGGGTCATTCACCCCTCCACTTT.

CDR3 sequence (DNA): TGTGCCAGCAGCTCGTTCTCAGGAAACACCATATATTTT. Translated: CASSSFSGNTIYF. The chain joins TRBV12-3 or TRBV12-4 to TRBJ1-3; D ambiguous. V was pared by 6 bases and J by 4 bases, with 10 bases between. This CDR3 has 13 residues.

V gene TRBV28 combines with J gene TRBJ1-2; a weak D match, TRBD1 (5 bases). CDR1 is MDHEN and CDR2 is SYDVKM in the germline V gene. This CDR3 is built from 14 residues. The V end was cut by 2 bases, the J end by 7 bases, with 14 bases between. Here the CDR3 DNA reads TGTGCCAGCAGTTTAGATTCAGGGTACGGTGGCTACACCTTC. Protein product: CASSLDSGYGGYTF.

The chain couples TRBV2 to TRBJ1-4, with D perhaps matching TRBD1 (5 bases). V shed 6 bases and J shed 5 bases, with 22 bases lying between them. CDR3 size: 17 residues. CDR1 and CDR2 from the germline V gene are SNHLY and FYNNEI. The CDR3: CASRESTVPGPNEKLFF. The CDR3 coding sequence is TGTGCCAGCAGAGAATCGACCGTACCGGGGCCCAATGAAAAACTGTTTTTT.

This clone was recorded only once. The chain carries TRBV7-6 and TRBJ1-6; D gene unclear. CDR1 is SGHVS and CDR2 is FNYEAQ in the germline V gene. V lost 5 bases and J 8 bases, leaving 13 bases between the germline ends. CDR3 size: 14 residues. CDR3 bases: TGTGCCAGCAGCCTGACCCCTATTGATTCACCCCTCCACTTT. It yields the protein CASSLTPIDSPLHF.

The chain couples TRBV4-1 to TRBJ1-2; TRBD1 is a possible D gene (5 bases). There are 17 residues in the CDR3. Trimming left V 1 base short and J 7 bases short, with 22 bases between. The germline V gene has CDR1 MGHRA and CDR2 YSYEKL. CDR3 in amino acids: CASSQGIGTLTSVGYTF. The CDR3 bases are TGCGCCAGCAGCCAAGGTATAGGGACCTTAACCTCCGTTGGCTACACCTTC.

The CDR3 loop is CASSLARIYFGNTIYF. CDR3 DNA sequence: TGTGCCAGCAGCTTAGCTCGGATCTATTTTGGAAACACCATATATTTT. The chain carries TRBV7-8 and TRBJ1-3; no reliable D call. Germline lookup yields CDR1 SGHVS and CDR2 FQNEAQ. This CDR3 is built from 16 residues. Trimming left V 0 bases short and J 3 bases short, with 12 bases between.

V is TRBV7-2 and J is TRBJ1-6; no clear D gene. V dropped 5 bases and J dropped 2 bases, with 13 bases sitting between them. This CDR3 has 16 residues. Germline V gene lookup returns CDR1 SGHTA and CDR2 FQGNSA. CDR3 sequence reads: CASSPKNPAYNSPLHF. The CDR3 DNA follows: TGTGCCAGCAGCCCAAAAAATCCAGCCTATAATTCACCCCTCCACTTT.